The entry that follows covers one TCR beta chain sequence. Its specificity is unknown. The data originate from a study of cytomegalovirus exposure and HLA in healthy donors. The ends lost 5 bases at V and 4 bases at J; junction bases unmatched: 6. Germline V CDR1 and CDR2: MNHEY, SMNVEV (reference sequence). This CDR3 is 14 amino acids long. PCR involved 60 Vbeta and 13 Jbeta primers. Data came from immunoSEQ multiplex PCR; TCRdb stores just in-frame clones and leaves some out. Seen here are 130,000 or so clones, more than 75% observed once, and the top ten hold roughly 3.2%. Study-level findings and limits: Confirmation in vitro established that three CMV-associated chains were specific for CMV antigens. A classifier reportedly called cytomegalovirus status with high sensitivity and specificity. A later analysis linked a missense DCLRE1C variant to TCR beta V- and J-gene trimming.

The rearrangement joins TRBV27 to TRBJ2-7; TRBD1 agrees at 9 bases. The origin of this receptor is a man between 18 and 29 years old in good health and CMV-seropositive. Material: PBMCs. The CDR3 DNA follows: TGTGCCAGCAGTGCGGGGGACAGGGTGTACGAGCAGTACTTC. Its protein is CASSAGDRVYEQYF.